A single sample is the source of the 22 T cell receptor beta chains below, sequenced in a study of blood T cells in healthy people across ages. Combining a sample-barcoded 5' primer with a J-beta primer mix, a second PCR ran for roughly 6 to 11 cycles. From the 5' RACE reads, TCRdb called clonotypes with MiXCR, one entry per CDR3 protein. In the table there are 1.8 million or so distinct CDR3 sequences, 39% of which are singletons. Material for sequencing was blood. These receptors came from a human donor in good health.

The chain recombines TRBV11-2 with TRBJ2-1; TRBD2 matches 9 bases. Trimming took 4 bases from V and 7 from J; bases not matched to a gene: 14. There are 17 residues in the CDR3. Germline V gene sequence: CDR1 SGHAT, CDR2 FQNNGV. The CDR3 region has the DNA TGTGCCAGCAGCTCTCTGGGCGGGGGGGGGAAGGATAATGAGCAGTTCTTC. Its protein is CASSSLGGGGKDNEQFF.

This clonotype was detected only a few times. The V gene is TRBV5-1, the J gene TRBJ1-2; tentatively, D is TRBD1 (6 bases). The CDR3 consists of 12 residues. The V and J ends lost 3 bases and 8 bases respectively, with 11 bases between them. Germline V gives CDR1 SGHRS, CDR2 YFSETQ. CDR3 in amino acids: CASSSDSLGYTF. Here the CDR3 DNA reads TGCGCCAGCAGCTCGGACAGCCTCGGCTACACCTTC.

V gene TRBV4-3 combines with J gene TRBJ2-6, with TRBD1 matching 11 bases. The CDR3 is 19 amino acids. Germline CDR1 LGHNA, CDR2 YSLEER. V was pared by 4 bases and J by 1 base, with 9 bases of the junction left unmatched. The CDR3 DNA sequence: TGCGCCAGCAGCCGAGATCTGGGACAGGGGGTTTCTGGGGCCAACGTCCTGACTTTC. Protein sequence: CASSRDLGQGVSGANVLTF.

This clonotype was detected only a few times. CDR3 loop: CASSLDRRRGYTF. In DNA, the CDR3 is TGTGCCAGCAGTTTGGACAGGCGGCGGGGCTACACCTTC. V and J are TRBV28 and TRBJ1-2; 7 bases are a match to TRBD1. Per germline, CDR1 MDHEN and CDR2 SYDVKM. This CDR3 spans 13 amino acids. V gave up 3 bases and J gave up 8 bases; unmatched junction bases: 6.

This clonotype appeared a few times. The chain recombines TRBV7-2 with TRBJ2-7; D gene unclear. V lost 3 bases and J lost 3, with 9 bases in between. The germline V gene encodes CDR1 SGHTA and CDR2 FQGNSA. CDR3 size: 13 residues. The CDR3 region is CASSFRANYEQYF. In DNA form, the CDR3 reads TGTGCCAGCAGCTTTAGGGCCAACTACGAGCAGTACTTC.

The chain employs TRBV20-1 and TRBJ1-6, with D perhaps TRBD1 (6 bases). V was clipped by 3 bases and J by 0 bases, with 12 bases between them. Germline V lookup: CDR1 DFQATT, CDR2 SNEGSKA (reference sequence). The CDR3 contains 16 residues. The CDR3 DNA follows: TGCAGTGCTAGGACAGGCCAACCCTCCTATAATTCACCCCTCCACTTT. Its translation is CSARTGQPSYNSPLHF.

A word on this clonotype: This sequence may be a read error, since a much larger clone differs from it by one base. Written as DNA, the CDR3 is TGTGCCAGCAGTTTCCCCGGCGGGTGGCAGAGCAATCAGCCCCAGCATTTT. It encodes CASSFPGGWQSNQPQHF. The chain couples TRBV28 to TRBJ1-5; D not certain. V lost 3 bases to trimming and J lost 1 base, with 16 bases between them. Germline CDR1 is MDHEN and CDR2 is SYDVKM. The CDR3 is 17 residues long.

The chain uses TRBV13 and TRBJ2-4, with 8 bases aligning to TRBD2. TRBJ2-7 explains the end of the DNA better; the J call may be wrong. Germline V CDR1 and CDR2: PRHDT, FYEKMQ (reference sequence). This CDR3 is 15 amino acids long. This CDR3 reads CASSFLAGLGYEQYF. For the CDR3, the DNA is TGTGCCAGCAGCTTCTTAGCGGGGCTAGGGTACGAGCAGTACTTC.

In DNA, the CDR3 is TGTGCCAGCGGGGGCCTCAGGAGGGACATTCAGTACTTC. Translating it yields CASGGLRRDIQYF. The rearrangement uses TRBV28 and TRBJ2-4, with D tentatively TRBD1 or TRBD2 (6 bases each). The CDR3 has 13 residues. The germline gives CDR1 MDHEN, CDR2 SYDVKM. V lost 8 bases and J lost 8, with 16 bases in between.

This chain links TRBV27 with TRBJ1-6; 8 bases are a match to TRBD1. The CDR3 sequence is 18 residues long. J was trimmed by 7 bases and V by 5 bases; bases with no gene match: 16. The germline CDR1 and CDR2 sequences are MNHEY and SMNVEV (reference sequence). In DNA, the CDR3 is TGTGCCAGCAGTCCCCTCGGTGGACAGGGTGTATTAAATTCACCCCTCCACTTT. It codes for CASSPLGGQGVLNSPLHF.

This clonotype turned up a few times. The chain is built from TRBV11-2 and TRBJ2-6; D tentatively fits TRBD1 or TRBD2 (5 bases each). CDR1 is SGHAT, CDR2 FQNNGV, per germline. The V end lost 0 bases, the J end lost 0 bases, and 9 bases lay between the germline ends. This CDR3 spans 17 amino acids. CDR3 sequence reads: CASSLDGTYSGANVLTF. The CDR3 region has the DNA TGTGCCAGCAGCTTAGACGGGACCTACTCTGGGGCCAACGTCCTGACTTTC.

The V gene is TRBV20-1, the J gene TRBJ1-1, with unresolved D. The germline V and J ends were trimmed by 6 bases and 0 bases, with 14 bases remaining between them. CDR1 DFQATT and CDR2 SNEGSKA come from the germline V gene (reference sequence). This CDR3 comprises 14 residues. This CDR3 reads CSARYGALNTEAFF. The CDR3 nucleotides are TGCAGTGCCCGTTACGGAGCATTGAACACTGAAGCTTTCTTT.

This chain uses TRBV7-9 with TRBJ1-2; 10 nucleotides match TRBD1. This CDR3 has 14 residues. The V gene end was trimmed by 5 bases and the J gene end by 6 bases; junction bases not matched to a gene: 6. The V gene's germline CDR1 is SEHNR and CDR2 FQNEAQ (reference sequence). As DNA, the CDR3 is TGTGCCAGCAGCGGGGACAGGGGAATTCATGGCTACACCTTC. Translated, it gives CASSGDRGIHGYTF. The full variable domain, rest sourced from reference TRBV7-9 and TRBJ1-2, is DTGVSQNPRHKITKRGQNVTFRCDPISEHNRLYWYRQTLGQGPEFLTYFQNEAQLEKSRLLSDRFSAERPKGSFSTLEIQRTEQGDSAMYLCASSGDRGIHGYTFGSGTRLTVV.

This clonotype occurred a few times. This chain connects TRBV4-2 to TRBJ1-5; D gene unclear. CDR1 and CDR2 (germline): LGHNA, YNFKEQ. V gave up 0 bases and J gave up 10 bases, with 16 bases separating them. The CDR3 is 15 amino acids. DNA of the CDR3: TGTGCCAGCAGCCAAGATTCTGGCCCTACCATACCCCAGCATTTT. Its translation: CASSQDSGPTIPQHF.

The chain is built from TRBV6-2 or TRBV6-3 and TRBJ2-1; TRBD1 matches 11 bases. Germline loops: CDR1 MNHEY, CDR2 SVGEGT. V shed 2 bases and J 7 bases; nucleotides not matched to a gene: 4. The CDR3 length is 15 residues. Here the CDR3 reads CASSYRRDRGNEQFF. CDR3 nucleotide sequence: TGTGCCAGCAGTTACCGACGGGACAGGGGGAATGAGCAGTTCTTC.

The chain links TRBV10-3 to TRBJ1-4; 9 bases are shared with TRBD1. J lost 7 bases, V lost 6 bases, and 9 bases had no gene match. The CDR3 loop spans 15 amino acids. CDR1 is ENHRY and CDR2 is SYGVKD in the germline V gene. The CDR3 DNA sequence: TGTGCCATCAGAGGACAGGGGTCCGCGGGTGAAAAACTGTTTTTT. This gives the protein CAIRGQGSAGEKLFF.

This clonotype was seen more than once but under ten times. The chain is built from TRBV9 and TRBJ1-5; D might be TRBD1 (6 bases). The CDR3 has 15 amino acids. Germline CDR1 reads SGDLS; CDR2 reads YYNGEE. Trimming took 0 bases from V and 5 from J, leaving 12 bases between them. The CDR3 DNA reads TGTGCCAGCAGCGTAGCCCAACAGGGATATCAGCCCCAGCATTTT. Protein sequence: CASSVAQQGYQPQHF.

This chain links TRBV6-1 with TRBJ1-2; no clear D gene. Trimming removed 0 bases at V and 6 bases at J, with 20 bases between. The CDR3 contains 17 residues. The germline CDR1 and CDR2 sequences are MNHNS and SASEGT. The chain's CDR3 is CASSEARWPTSRHGYTF. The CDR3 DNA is TGTGCCAGCAGTGAAGCTCGGTGGCCAACATCACGTCATGGCTACACCTTC.

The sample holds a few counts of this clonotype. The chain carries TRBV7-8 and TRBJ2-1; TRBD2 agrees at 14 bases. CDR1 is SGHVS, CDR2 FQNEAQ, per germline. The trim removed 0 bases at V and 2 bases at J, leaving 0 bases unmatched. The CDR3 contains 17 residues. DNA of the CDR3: TGTGCCAGCAGCTTAGCGACTAGCGGGGGGGCCTACAATGAGCAGTTCTTC. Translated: CASSLATSGGAYNEQFF.

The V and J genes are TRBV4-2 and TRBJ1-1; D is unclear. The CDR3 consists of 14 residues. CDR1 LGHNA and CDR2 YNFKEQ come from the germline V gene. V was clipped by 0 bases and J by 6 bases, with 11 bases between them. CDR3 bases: TGTGCCAGCAGCCAAGAAATCCGGGATCCTGAAGCTTTCTTT. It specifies CASSQEIRDPEAFF.

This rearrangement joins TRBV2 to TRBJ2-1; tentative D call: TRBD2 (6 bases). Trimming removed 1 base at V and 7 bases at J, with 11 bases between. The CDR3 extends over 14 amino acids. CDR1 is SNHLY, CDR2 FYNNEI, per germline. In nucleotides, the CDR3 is TGTGCCAGCAGTGAAGATGGGGGGTCGAATGAGCAGTTCTTC. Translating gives CASSEDGGSNEQFF. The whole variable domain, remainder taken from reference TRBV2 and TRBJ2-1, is EPEVTQTPSHQVTQMGQEVILRCVPISNHLYFYWYRQILGQKVEFLVSFYNNEISEKSEIFDDQFSVERPDGSNFTLKIRSTKLEDSAMYFCASSEDGGSNEQFFGPGTRLTVL.

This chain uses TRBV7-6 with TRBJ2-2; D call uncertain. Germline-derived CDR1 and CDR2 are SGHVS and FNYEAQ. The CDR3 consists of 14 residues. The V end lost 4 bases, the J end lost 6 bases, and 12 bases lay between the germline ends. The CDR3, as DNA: TGTGCCAGCAGCTGGCAGCTTATGGCCGGGGAGCTGTTTTTT. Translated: CASSWQLMAGELFF.